This TCR beta chain was profiled in a study of shared clonotypes between healthy human individuals. General study points: Genetic and exposure-history diversity was limited by the few donors. Across subsets, estimated richness was generally greater for naive than for memory populations.

V lost 4 bases and J lost 5, with 11 bases in between. CDR1 SGHTA and CDR2 FQGTGA come from the germline V gene. The CDR3 spans 14 residues. Clones were read by immunoSEQ multiplex PCR, and TCRdb kept only the in-frame ones, dropping some. The data show roughly 1 million clones, around four fifths seen once. This clone was counted a few times. Its antigen is as yet unknown. The study enrolled healthy HIV-negative adults without recent acute infections or vaccinations as donors. CD4+ cells were split into CD45RA+ naive and CD45RA-negative memory subsets. The genes are TRBV7-3 and TRBJ2-2; the D gene is possibly TRBD1 (6 bases). Sequenced input: memory CD4+ T cells sorted from blood. Documented subset: CD45RA-negative fraction. The receptor was derived from a young man in good health. Written as DNA, the CDR3 is TGTGCCAGCAGCTCGACACAGGGTACCGGGGAGCTGTTTTTT. Protein product: CASSSTQGTGELFF.